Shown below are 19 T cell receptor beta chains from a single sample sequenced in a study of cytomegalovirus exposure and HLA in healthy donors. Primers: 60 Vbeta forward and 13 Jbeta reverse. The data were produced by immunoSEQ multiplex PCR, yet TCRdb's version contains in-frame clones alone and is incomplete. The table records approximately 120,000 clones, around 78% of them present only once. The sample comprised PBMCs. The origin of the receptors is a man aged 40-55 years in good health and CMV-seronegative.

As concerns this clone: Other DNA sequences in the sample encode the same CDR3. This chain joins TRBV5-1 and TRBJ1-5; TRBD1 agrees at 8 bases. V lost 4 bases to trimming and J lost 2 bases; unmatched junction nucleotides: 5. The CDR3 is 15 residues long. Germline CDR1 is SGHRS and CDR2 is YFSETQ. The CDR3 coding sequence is TGCGCCAGCAGCACCGGGACAGGAGGCAATCAGCCCCAGCATTTT. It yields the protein CASSTGTGGNQPQHF. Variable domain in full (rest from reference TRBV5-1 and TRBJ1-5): KAGVTQTPRYLIKTRGQQVTLSCSPISGHRSVSWYQQTPGQGLQFLFEYFSETQRNKGNFPGRFSGRQFSNSRSEMNVSTLELGDSALYLCASSTGTGGNQPQHFGDGTRLSIL.

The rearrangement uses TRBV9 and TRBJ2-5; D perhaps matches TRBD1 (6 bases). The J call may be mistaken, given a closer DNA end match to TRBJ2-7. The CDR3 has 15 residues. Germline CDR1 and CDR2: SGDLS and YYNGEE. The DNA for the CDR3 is TGTGCCAGCAGCGTCACCTCCCAAACAGGGTCCGAGCAGTACTTC. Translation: CASSVTSQTGSEQYF.

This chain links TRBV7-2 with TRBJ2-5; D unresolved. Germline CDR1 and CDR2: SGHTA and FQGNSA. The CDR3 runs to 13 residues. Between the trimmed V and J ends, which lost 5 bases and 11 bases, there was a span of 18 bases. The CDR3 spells CASSPQASPEQYF. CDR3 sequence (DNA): TGTGCCAGCAGCCCTCAGGCCTCCCCAGAGCAGTACTTC.

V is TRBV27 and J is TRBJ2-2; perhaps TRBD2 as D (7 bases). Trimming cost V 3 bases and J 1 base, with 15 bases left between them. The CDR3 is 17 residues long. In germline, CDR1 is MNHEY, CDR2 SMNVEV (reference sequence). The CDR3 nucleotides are TGTGCCAGCAGTTTTACGGCGGGGGCCTTGAACACCGGGGAGCTGTTTTTT. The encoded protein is CASSFTAGALNTGELFF.

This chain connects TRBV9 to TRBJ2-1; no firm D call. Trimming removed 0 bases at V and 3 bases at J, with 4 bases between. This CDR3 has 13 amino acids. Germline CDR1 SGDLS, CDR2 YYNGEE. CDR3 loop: CASSVELYNEQFF. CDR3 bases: TGTGCCAGCAGCGTAGAACTCTACAATGAGCAGTTCTTC.

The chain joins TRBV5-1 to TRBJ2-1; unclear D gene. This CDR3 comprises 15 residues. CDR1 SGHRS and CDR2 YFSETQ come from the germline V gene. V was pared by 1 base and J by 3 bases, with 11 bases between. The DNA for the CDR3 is TGCGCCAGCAGCTTGTCTGACGGGTTCTACAATGAGCAGTTCTTC. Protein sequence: CASSLSDGFYNEQFF.

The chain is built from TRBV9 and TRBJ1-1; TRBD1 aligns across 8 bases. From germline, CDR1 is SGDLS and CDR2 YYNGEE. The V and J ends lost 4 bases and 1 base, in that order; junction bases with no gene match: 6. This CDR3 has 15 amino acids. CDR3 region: CASSFGGQENTEAFF. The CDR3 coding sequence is TGTGCCAGCAGCTTCGGGGGACAGGAGAACACTGAAGCTTTCTTT.

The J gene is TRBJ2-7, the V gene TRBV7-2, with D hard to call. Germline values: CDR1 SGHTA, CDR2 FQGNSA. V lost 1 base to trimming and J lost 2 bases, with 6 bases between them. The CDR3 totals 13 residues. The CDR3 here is CASSLDRAYEQYF. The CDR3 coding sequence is TGTGCCAGCAGCTTAGATCGAGCCTACGAGCAGTACTTC.

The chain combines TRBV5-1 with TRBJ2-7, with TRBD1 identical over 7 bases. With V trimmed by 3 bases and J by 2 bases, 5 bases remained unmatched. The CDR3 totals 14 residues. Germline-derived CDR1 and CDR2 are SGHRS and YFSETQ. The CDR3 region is CASSSRDSAYEQYF. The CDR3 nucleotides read TGCGCCAGCAGCTCCCGGGACAGTGCCTACGAGCAGTACTTC.

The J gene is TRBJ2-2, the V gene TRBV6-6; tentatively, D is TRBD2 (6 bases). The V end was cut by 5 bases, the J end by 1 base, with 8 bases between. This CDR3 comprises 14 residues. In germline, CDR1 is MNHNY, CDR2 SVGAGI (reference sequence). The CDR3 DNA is TGTGCCAGCAGTGAGGGACTGAACACCGGGGAGCTGTTTTTT. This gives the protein CASSEGLNTGELFF.

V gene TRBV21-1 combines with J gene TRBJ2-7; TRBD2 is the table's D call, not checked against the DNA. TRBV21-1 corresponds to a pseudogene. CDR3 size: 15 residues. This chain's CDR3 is CASSKALAGGQEQYF. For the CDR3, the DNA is TGTGCCAGCAGCAAAGCCCTAGCGGGGGGGCAAGAGCAGTACTTC.

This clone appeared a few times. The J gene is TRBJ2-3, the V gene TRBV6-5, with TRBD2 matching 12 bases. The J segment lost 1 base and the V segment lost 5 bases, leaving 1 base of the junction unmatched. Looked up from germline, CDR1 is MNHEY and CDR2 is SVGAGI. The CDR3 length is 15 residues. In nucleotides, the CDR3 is TGTGCCAGCAGTAGGACTAGCGGGGGCACAGATACGCAGTATTTT. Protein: CASSRTSGGTDTQYF.

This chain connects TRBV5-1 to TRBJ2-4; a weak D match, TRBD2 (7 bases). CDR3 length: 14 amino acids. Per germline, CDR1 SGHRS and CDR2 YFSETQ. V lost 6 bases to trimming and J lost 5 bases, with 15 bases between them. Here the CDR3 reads CASTEGGPENIQYF. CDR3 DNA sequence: TGCGCCAGCACTGAGGGGGGGCCGGAAAACATTCAGTACTTC.

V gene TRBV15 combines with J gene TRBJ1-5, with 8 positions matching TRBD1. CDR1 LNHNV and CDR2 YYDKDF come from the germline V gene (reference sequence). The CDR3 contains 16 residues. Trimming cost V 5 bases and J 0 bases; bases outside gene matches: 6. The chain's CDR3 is CATSGGTGNSNQPQHF. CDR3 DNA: TGTGCCACCAGCGGTGGGACAGGTAATAGCAATCAGCCCCAGCATTTT.

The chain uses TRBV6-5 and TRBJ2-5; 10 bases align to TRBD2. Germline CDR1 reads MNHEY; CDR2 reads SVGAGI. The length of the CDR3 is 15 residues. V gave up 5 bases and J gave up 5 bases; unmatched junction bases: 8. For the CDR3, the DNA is TGTGCCAGCAGTGGGGCTAGCGGGGGTAGTGAGACCCAGTACTTC. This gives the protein CASSGASGGSETQYF.

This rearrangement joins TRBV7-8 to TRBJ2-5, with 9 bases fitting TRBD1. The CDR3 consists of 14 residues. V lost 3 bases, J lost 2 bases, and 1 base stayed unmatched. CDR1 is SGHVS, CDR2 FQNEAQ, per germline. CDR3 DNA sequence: TGTGCCAGCAGCTTTGGGACAGGGCAAGAGACCCAGTACTTC. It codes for CASSFGTGQETQYF.

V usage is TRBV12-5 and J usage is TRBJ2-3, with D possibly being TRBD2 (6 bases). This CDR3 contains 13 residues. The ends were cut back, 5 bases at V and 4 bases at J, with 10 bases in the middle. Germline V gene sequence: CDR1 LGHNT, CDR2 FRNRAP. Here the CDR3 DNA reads TGTGCTAGTGGTCTACTAGCTCCAGATACGCAGTATTTT. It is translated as CASGLLAPDTQYF.

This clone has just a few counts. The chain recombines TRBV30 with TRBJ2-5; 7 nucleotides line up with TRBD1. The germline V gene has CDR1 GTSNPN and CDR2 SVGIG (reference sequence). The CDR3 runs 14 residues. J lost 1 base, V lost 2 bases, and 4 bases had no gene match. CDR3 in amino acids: CAWSLGQIQETQYF. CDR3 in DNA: TGTGCCTGGAGTTTGGGACAGATCCAAGAGACCCAGTACTTC.

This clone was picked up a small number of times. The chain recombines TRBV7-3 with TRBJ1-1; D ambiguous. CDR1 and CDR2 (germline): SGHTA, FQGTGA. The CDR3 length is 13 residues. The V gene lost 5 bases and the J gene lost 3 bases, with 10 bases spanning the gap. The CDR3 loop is CASSREEDTEAFF. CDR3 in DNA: TGTGCCAGCAGCCGCGAGGAAGACACTGAAGCTTTCTTT.